What follows describes a single T cell receptor (beta chain). V was clipped by 3 bases and J by 4 bases; unmatched bases: 13. Germline CDR1 SGHRS, CDR2 YFSETQ. This CDR3 is built from 17 residues. The sample's time point: blood 2 weeks post-SBRT. Treatment described: 15 Gy SBRT to primary tumor, nephrectomy 4 weeks later. Clear cell pathology was present in this patient's renal cell carcinoma. The repertoire was sequenced with immunoSEQ multiplex PCR; TCRdb's copy has only in-frame clones and lacks some. The sample lists 70,000 to 90,000 clones; 65% to 90% were seen once. This sample is drawn from a study of radiation and T cells in renal cell carcinoma.

V gene TRBV5-1 combines with J gene TRBJ2-3; 8 bases align to TRBD2. The sequence derives from a woman aged 50 to 60 with renal cell carcinoma. This material consisted of blood, taken from a patient whose treatment included radiotherapy and nephrectomy. CDR3 DNA: TGCGCCAGCAGCTCCGGAAGCGGGGGCCCAGGAGCAGATACGCAGTATTTT. It yields the protein CASSSGSGGPGADTQYF.